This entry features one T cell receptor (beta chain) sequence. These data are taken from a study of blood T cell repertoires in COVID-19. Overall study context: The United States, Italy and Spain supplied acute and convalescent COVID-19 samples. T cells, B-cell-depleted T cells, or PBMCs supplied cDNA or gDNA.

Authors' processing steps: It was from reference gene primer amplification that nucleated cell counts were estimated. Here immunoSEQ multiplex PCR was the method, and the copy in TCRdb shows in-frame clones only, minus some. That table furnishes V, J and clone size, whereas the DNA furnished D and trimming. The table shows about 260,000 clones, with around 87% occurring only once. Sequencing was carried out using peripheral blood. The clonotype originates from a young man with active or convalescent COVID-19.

CDR3 region: CASSSQGNQPQHF. The CDR3 nucleotides read TGTGCCAGCAGCTCGCAGGGGAATCAGCCCCAGCATTTT. The chain is built from TRBV7-9 and TRBJ1-5, with a weak D call TRBD1 (6 bases). Germline assignment: CDR1 SEHNR and CDR2 FQNEAQ (reference sequence). V gave up 4 bases and J gave up 4 bases, with 8 bases separating them. The CDR3 consists of 13 residues.